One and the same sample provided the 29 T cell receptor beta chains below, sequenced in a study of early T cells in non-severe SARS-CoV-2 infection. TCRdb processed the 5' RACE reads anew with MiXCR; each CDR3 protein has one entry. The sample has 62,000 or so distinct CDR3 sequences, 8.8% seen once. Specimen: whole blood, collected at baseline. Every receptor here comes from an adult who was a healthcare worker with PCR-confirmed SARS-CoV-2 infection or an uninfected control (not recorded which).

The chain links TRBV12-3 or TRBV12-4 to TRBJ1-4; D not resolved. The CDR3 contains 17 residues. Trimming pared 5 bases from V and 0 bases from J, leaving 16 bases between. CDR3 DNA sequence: TGTGCCAGCAGTGTACTCCCTCCGGCCCCAACTAATGAAAAACTGTTTTTT. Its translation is CASSVLPPAPTNEKLFF.

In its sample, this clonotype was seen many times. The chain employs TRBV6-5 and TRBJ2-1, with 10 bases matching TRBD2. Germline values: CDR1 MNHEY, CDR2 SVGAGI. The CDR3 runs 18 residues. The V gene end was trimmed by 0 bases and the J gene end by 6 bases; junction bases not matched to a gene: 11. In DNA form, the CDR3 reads TGTGCCAGCAGTTACTCCTTTGTAGCGGGGGGAATGCGCAATGAGCAGTTCTTC. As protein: CASSYSFVAGGMRNEQFF.

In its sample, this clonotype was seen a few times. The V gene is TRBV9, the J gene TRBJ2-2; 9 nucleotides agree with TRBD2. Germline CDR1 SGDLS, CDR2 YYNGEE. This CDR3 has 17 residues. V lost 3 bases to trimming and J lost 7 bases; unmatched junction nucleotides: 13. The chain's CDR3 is CASSEEAGGPASGELFF. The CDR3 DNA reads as TGTGCCAGCAGCGAGGAGGCGGGAGGGCCCGCGAGCGGGGAGCTGTTTTTT.

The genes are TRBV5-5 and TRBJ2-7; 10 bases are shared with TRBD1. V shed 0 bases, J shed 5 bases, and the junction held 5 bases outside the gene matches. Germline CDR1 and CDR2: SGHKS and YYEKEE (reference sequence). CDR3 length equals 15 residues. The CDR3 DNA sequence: TGTGCCAGCAGCTTGGAGGGGACAGGGGTAGACGAGCAGTACTTC. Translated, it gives CASSLEGTGVDEQYF.

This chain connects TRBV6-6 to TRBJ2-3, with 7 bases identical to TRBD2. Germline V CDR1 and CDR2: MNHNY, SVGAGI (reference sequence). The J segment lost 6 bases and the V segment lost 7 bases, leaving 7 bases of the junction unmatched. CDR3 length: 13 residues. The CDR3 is CASTGREYDTQYF. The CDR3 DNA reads TGTGCCAGCACGGGGCGGGAGTATGATACGCAGTATTTT.

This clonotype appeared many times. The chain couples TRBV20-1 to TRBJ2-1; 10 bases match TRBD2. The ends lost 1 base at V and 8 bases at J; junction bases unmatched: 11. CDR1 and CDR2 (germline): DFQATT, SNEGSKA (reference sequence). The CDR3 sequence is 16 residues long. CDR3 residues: CSARVALAGGIDEQFF. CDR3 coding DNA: TGCAGTGCTAGAGTCGCCTTAGCGGGAGGCATAGATGAGCAGTTCTTC.

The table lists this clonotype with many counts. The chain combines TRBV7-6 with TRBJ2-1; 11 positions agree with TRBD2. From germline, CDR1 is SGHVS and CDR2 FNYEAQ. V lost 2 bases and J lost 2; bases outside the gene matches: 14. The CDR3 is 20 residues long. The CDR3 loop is CASSLRRDRVLAGAYNEQFF. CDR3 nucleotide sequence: TGTGCCAGCAGCTTACGCCGGGACAGGGTACTAGCGGGAGCCTACAATGAGCAGTTCTTC.

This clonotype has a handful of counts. This CDR3 is CASSPSGIYEQYF. For the CDR3, the DNA is TGTGCCAGCAGTCCCAGTGGGATCTACGAGCAGTACTTC. The chain uses TRBV3-1 and TRBJ2-7; D unclear. The CDR3 length is 13 residues. V lost 6 bases and J 3 bases, leaving 12 bases between the germline ends. Germline values: CDR1 LGHDT, CDR2 YNNKEL (reference sequence).

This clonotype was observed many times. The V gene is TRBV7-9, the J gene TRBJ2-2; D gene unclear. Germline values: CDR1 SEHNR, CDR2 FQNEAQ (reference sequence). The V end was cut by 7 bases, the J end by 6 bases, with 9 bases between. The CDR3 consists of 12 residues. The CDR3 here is CASTIEAGELFF. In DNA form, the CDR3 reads TGTGCCAGCACCATCGAGGCCGGGGAGCTGTTTTTT.

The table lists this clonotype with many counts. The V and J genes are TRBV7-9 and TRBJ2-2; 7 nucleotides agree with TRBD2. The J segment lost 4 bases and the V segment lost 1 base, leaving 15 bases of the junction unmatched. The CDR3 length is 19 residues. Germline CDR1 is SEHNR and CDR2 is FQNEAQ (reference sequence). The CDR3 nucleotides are TGTGCCAGCAGCTTAGGATCTGGGCTAGCGGAGTCGACCACCGGGGAGCTGTTTTTT. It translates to CASSLGSGLAESTTGELFF.

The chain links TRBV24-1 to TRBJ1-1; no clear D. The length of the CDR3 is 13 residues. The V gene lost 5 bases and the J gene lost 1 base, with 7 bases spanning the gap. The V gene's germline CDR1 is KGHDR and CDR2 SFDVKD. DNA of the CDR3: TGTGCCACCAGTGGTCGGGAGAACACTGAAGCTTTCTTT. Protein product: CATSGRENTEAFF.

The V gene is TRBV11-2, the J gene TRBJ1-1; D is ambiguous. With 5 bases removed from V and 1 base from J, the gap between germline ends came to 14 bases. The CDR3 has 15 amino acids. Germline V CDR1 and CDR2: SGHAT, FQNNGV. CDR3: CASSHTSVTNTEAFF. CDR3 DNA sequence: TGTGCCAGCAGCCACACGTCCGTTACGAACACTGAAGCTTTCTTT.

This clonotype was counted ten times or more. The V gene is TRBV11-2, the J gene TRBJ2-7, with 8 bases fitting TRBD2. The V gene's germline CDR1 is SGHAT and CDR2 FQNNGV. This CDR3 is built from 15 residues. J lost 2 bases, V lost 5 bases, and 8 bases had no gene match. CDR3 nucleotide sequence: TGTGCCAGCAGCCCCGGGACTAGGGCGACCTACGAGCAGTACTTC. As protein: CASSPGTRATYEQYF. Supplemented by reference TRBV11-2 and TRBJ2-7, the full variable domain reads EAGVAQSPRYKIIEKRQSVAFWCNPISGHATLYWYQQILGQGPKLLIQFQNNGVVDDSQLPKDRFSAERLKGVDSTLKIQPAKLEDSAVYLCASSPGTRATYEQYFGPGTRLTVT.

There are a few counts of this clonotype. The CDR3 protein is CASSGYRGYDDNEQFF. CDR3 nucleotides: TGTGCCAGCTCAGGATACAGGGGTTACGATGACAATGAGCAGTTCTTC. This chain links TRBV18 with TRBJ2-1, with 7 bases fitting TRBD1. Germline CDR1 reads KGHSH; CDR2 reads LQKENI. V was pared by 5 bases and J by 5 bases, with 12 bases of the junction left unmatched. The CDR3 runs to 16 residues.

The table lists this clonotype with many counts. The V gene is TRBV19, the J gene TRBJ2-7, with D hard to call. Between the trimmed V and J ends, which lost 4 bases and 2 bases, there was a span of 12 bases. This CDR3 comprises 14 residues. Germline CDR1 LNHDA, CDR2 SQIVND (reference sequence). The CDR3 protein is CASSNRAGTYEQYF. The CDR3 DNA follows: TGTGCCAGTAGTAATCGGGCAGGAACCTACGAGCAGTACTTC.

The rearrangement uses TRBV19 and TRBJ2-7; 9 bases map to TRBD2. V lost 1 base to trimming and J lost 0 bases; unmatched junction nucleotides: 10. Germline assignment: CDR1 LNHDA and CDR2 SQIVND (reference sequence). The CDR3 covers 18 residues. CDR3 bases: TGTGCCAGTAGTATAGGGCTAGCGGGGATATTACTCTCCTACGAGCAGTACTTC. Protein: CASSIGLAGILLSYEQYF.

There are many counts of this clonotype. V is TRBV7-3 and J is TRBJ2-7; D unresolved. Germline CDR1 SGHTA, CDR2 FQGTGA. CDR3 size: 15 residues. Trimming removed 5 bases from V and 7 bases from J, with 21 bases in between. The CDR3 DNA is TGTGCCAGCAGCCCCCTCAGGACGGGCAAAGGAGAGCAGTACTTC. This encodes CASSPLRTGKGEQYF.

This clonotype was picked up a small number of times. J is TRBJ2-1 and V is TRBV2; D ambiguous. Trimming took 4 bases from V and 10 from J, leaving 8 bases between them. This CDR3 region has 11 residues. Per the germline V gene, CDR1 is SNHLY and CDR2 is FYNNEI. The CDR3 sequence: CASSAPFEQFF. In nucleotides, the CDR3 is TGTGCCAGCAGTGCTCCCTTCGAGCAGTTCTTC.

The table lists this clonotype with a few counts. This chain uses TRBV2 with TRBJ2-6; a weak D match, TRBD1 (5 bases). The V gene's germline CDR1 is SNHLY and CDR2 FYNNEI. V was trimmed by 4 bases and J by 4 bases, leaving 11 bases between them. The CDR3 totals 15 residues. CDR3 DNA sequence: TGTGCCAGCAGTGTAGAAGGGGCCGGGGCCAACGTCCTGACTTTC. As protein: CASSVEGAGANVLTF.

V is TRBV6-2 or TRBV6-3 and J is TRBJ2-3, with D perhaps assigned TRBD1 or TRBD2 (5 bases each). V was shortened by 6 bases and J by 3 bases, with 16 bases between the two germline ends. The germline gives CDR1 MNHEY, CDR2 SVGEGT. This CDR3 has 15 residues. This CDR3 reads CASRRSGTATDTQYF. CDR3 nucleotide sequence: TGTGCCAGCAGAAGATCCGGGACGGCGACAGATACGCAGTATTTT.

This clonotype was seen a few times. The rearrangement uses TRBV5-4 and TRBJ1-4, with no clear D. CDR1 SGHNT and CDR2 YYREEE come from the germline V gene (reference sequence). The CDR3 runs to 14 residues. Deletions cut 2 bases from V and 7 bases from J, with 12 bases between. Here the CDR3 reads CASSLKGLSEKLFF. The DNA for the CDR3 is TGTGCCAGCAGCTTAAAGGGTCTAAGTGAAAAACTGTTTTTT.

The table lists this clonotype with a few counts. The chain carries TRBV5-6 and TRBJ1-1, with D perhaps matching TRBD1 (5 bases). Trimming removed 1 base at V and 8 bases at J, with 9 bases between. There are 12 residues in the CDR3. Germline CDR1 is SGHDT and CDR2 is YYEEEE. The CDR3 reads CASSLSGAEAFF. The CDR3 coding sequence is TGTGCCAGCAGCTTGTCTGGGGCCGAAGCTTTCTTT.

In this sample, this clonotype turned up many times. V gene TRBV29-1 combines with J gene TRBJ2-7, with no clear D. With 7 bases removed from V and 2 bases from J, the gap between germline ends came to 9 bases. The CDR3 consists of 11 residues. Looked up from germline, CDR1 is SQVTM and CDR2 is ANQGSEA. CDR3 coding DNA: TGCAGCGCCCGCGATGCCTACGAGCAGTACTTC. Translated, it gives CSARDAYEQYF.

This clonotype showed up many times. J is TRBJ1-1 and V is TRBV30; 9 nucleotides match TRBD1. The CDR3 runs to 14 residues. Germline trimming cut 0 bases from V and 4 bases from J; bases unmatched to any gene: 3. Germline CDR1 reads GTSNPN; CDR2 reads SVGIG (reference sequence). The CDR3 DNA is TGTGCCTGGAGTGTTGGGACAGGGTTCACTGAAGCTTTCTTT. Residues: CAWSVGTGFTEAFF.

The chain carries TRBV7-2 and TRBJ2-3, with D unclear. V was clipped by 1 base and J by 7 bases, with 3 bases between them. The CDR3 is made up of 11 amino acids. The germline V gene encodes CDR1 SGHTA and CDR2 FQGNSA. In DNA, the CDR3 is TGTGCCAGCAGCTTAGACAATACGCAGTATTTT. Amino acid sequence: CASSLDNTQYF.

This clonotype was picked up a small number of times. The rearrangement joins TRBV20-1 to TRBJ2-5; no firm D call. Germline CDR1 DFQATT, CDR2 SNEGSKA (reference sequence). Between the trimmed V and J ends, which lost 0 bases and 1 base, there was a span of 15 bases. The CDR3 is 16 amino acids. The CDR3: CSAREGLSLRQETQYF. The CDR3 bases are TGCAGTGCTAGAGAAGGTCTTTCTCTACGCCAAGAGACCCAGTACTTC.

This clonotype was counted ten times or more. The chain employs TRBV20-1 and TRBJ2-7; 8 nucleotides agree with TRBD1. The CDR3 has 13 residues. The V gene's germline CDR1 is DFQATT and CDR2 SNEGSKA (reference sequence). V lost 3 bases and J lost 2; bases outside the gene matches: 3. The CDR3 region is CSARLQGAYEQYF. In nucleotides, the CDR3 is TGCAGTGCTAGGTTACAGGGGGCCTACGAGCAGTACTTC.

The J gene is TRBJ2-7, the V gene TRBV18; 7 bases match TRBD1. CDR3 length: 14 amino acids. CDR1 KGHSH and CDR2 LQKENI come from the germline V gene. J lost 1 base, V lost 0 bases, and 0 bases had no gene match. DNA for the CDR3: TGTGCCAGCTCACCACCGACAGGGTCCTACGAGCAGTACTTC. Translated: CASSPPTGSYEQYF.

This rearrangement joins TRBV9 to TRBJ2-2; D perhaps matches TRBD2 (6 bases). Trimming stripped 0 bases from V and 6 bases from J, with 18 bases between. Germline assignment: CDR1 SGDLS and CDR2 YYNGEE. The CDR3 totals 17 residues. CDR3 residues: CASSVAGAVGFPGELFF. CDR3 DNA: TGTGCCAGCAGCGTAGCGGGAGCCGTCGGTTTCCCCGGGGAGCTGTTTTTT.